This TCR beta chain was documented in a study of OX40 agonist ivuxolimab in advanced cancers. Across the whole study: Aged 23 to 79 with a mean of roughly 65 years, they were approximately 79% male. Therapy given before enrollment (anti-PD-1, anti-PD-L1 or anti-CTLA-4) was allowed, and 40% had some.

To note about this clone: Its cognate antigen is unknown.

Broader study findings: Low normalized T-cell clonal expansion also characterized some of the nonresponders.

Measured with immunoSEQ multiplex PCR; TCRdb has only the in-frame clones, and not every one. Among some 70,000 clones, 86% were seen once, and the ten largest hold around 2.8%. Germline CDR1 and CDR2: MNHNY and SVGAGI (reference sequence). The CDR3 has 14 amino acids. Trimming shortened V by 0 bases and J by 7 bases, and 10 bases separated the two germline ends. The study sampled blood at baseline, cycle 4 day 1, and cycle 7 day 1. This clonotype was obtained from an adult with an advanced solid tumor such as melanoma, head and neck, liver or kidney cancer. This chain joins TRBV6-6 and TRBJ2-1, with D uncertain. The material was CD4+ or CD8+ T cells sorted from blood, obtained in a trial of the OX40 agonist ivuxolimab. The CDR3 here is CASSYSANINEQFF. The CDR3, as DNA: TGTGCCAGCAGTTACTCAGCTAACATTAATGAGCAGTTCTTC.